The 12 T cell receptor beta chains reported below all come from one sample, sequenced in a study of T-cell memory formation after mild COVID-19. Via MiXCR, TCRdb re-called the 5' RACE reads, giving one row per CDR3 protein. In the table there are 580,000 or so distinct CDR3 sequences, roughly a sixth of which are singletons. Source material: PBMCs or a T cell subset sorted from them (not recorded which). The origin of the receptors is an adult woman who had mild COVID-19 (a few samples of this study predate the infection). Cell type and time point are not known.

The chain is built from TRBV6-5 and TRBJ1-2, with a weak D call TRBD1 (6 bases). The CDR3 is 12 residues long. Germline CDR1 reads MNHEY; CDR2 reads SVGAGI. Trimming removed 9 bases at V and 8 bases at J, with 16 bases between. DNA of the CDR3: TGTGCCAGTGCCAGTTTTGGACAGGGCTACACCTTC. As protein: CASASFGQGYTF.

This chain uses TRBV20-1 with TRBJ2-7; 7 bases agree with TRBD1. The CDR3 has 14 amino acids. Per the germline V gene, CDR1 is DFQATT and CDR2 is SNEGSKA (reference sequence). V trimming: 6 bases; J trimming: 2 bases; junction bases outside the gene matches: 10. Here the CDR3 reads CSADRTGQTYEQYF. The CDR3 DNA sequence: TGCAGTGCCGATCGGACGGGACAGACCTACGAGCAGTACTTC.

This clonotype was observed a few times. The V call is TRBV5-1, the J call TRBJ2-2, with a weak D call TRBD1 (6 bases). Trimming pared 2 bases from V and 6 bases from J, leaving 8 bases between. Germline loops: CDR1 SGHRS, CDR2 YFSETQ. The CDR3 spans 13 residues. The CDR3 region is CASSFPGAGELFF. The CDR3, as DNA: TGCGCCAGCAGCTTTCCAGGGGCCGGGGAGCTGTTTTTT.

The chain is built from TRBV25-1 and TRBJ1-5, with D maybe TRBD1 (5 bases). The CDR3 consists of 17 residues. Germline CDR1 reads MGHDK; CDR2 reads SYGVNS. Trimming took off 1 base at V and 5 bases at J, with 18 bases between the two ends. The CDR3: CASSESQGEGAYQPQHF. CDR3 DNA: TGTGCCAGCAGTGAATCTCAGGGTGAGGGCGCGTATCAGCCCCAGCATTTT.

This clonotype was observed a handful of times. This chain joins TRBV4-1 and TRBJ2-2, with D possibly matching TRBD1 (5 bases). CDR1 is MGHRA and CDR2 is YSYEKL in the germline V gene. This CDR3 region has 15 residues. V shed 4 bases and J shed 3 bases, with 12 bases lying between them. CDR3 protein: CASSPRVSDTGELFF. The CDR3 bases are TGCGCCAGCAGCCCCAGGGTCTCGGACACCGGGGAGCTGTTTTTT.

This clonotype was recorded once. The chain recombines TRBV7-6 with TRBJ1-4, with unresolved D. Germline CDR1 reads SGHVS; CDR2 reads FNYEAQ. This CDR3 is 17 amino acids long. V was clipped by 0 bases and J by 7 bases, with 18 bases between them. Here the CDR3 DNA reads TGTGCCAGCAGCTTAGCGGGAGGGTCAGGCCCTGGTGAAAAACTGTTTTTT. Its translation: CASSLAGGSGPGEKLFF.

The genes are TRBV7-9 and TRBJ2-1; no clear D. Deletions cut 4 bases from V and 7 bases from J, with 11 bases between. This CDR3 has 13 residues. Germline V gene lookup returns CDR1 SEHNR and CDR2 FQNEAQ (reference sequence). The CDR3, as DNA: TGTGCCAGCAGCTCGCCTGGGTGGAATGAGCAGTTCTTC. Its protein product is CASSSPGWNEQFF. Supplemented by reference TRBV7-9 and TRBJ2-1, the full variable domain reads DTGVSQNPRHKITKRGQNVTFRCDPISEHNRLYWYRQTLGQGPEFLTYFQNEAQLEKSRLLSDRFSAERPKGSFSTLEIQRTEQGDSAMYLCASSSPGWNEQFFGPGTRLTVL.

The CDR3 sequence is CASSIAGTPNYEQYF. Here the CDR3 DNA reads TGTGCCAGCAGTATTGCCGGGACACCTAACTACGAGCAGTACTTC. The chain uses TRBV6-5 and TRBJ2-7, with a possible D match to TRBD1 (6 bases). The CDR3 contains 15 residues. Trimming left V 5 bases short and J 3 bases short, with 17 bases between. CDR1 is MNHEY and CDR2 is SVGAGI in the germline V gene.

The V gene is TRBV20-1, the J gene TRBJ2-7; D gene ambiguous. The CDR3 loop spans 11 amino acids. Trimming stripped 5 bases from V and 4 bases from J, with 9 bases between. Germline CDR1 DFQATT, CDR2 SNEGSKA (reference sequence). The CDR3: CSAGSIYEQYF. Here the CDR3 DNA reads TGCAGTGCTGGGTCGATATACGAGCAGTACTTC.

The V gene is TRBV4-1, the J gene TRBJ2-5; D might be TRBD1 (5 bases). This CDR3 region has 15 residues. V was pared by 1 base and J by 2 bases, with 11 bases between. CDR1 is MGHRA and CDR2 is YSYEKL in the germline V gene. The CDR3 protein is CASSQVPRAQETQYF. CDR3 in DNA: TGCGCCAGCAGCCAAGTGCCCAGGGCGCAAGAGACCCAGTACTTC.

This clonotype turned up a few times. This CDR3 is CSADPGLASEQYF. DNA of the CDR3: TGCAGTGCTGACCCGGGACTAGCTTCCGAGCAGTACTTC. This chain links TRBV20-1 with TRBJ2-7; 9 positions agree with TRBD2. Germline-derived CDR1 and CDR2 are DFQATT and SNEGSKA (reference sequence). Losses at the gene ends were 5 bases for V and 6 bases for J; bases not matched to a gene: 8. This CDR3 comprises 13 residues.

The rearrangement uses TRBV12-3 or TRBV12-4 and TRBJ2-2; no clear D gene. This CDR3 comprises 14 residues. Trimming left V 8 bases short and J 1 base short, with 11 bases between. The CDR3 DNA is TGTGCCAGCTCATCGGCTTTGAACACCGGGGAGCTGTTTTTT. It encodes CASSSALNTGELFF.